The 31 T cell receptor beta chains in this list originate from one sample, sequenced in a study of shared clonotypes between healthy human individuals. Sequenced by immunoSEQ multiplex PCR; TCRdb stores in-frame clones only, minus some. Here the sample spans 490,000 or so clones, 76% being singletons. The sequencing input was PBMCs. The receptors derive from a woman between 40 and 50 years old in good health. Some clones in this sample may be carry-over from other donors' samples.

This clone turned up a few times. The chain links TRBV6-5 to TRBJ2-5; D may be TRBD1 (6 bases). V gave up 2 bases and J gave up 5 bases, with 6 bases separating them. CDR3 length equals 12 residues. The germline V gene encodes CDR1 MNHEY and CDR2 SVGAGI. CDR3 DNA sequence: TGTGCCAGCAGTTACAGGGGGGAGACCCAGTACTTC. Its translation is CASSYRGETQYF.

There are many counts of this clone. V is TRBV30 and J is TRBJ1-4, with D hard to call. This CDR3 comprises 14 residues. The V end lost 6 bases, the J end lost 8 bases, and 19 bases lay between the germline ends. Germline CDR1 is GTSNPN and CDR2 is SVGIG (reference sequence). The CDR3 sequence: CACYFRLPREKLFF. In DNA, the CDR3 is TGTGCCTGCTATTTTCGACTCCCGAGGGAAAAACTGTTTTTT.

The chain recombines TRBV6-6 with TRBJ2-3, with D perhaps TRBD1 (6 bases). This CDR3 region has 15 residues. Trimming cost V 2 bases and J 4 bases, with 13 bases left between them. The germline V gene encodes CDR1 MNHNY and CDR2 SVGAGI (reference sequence). As DNA, the CDR3 is TGTGCCAGCAGTTACAGGCAGGGGAACTCAGATACGCAGTATTTT. Its protein is CASSYRQGNSDTQYF.

The rearrangement uses TRBV19 and TRBJ1-1; D perhaps matches TRBD1 (6 bases). Trimming took 5 bases from V and 1 from J, leaving 17 bases between them. This CDR3 region has 16 residues. Per germline, CDR1 LNHDA and CDR2 SQIVND (reference sequence). For the CDR3, the DNA is TGTGCCAGTAGTTTCCGGGAGCAGGGGCCGAACACTGAAGCTTTCTTT. Its translation: CASSFREQGPNTEAFF.

This clone was found once. This chain joins TRBV5-4 and TRBJ2-7; D is perhaps TRBD1 (6 bases). V shed 9 bases and J shed 0 bases, with 13 bases lying between them. CDR3 length: 13 residues. The germline gives CDR1 SGHNT, CDR2 YYREEE (reference sequence). DNA for the CDR3: TGTGCCATCGGCCGGGACACCTCCTACGAGCAGTACTTC. Encoded protein: CAIGRDTSYEQYF.

Remarks on this clone: This sequence may be a read error, since a much larger clone differs from it by one base. The same CDR3 arises from other DNA sequences in this sample as well. V and J are TRBV11-2 and TRBJ2-1; 7 positions agree with TRBD2. The CDR3 is made up of 12 amino acids. CDR1 SGHAT and CDR2 FQNNGV come from the germline V gene. V lost 5 bases, J lost 16 bases, and 11 bases stayed unmatched. The CDR3 DNA reads as TGTGCCAGCAGCCTTTGGGGCGGGAGCGGTTTCTTC. This codes for CASSLWGGSGFF.

The chain recombines TRBV7-2 with TRBJ2-1; TRBD2 aligns across 11 bases. With V trimmed by 3 bases and J by 5 bases, 3 bases remained unmatched. The germline V gene has CDR1 SGHTA and CDR2 FQGNSA. The CDR3 loop spans 15 amino acids. The CDR3 protein is CASSLRLAGHNEQFF. The CDR3 nucleotides are TGTGCCAGCAGCTTGAGACTAGCGGGACACAATGAGCAGTTCTTC.

This clone was seen a few times. V is TRBV7-9 and J is TRBJ1-1; D is ambiguous. Between the trimmed V and J ends, which lost 5 bases and 4 bases, there was a span of 8 bases. This CDR3 has 12 amino acids. Looked up from germline, CDR1 is SEHNR and CDR2 is FQNEAQ (reference sequence). DNA of the CDR3: TGTGCCAGCAGCCCCCGGATCACTGAAGCTTTCTTT. Encoded protein: CASSPRITEAFF.

The chain uses TRBV28 and TRBJ2-3, with D perhaps matching TRBD2 (6 bases). The length of the CDR3 is 15 residues. Germline V lookup: CDR1 MDHEN, CDR2 SYDVKM. V was trimmed by 6 bases and J by 0 bases, leaving 13 bases between them. This CDR3 reads CASRGHGSSTDTQYF. In DNA, the CDR3 is TGTGCCAGCAGGGGTCACGGGAGTAGCACAGATACGCAGTATTTT.

The chain joins TRBV7-2 to TRBJ2-6; D remains ambiguous. CDR1 SGHTA and CDR2 FQGNSA come from the germline V gene. The CDR3 length is 15 residues. Trimming removed 3 bases from V and 0 bases from J, with 6 bases in between. The CDR3 nucleotides are TGTGCCAGCAGCTTGTGGGGCTCTGGGGCCAACGTCCTGACTTTC. This gives the protein CASSLWGSGANVLTF.

This clone was seen a handful of times. The chain links TRBV4-2 to TRBJ2-7; 8 bases are a match to TRBD2. CDR3 size: 15 residues. Looked up from germline, CDR1 is LGHNA and CDR2 is YNFKEQ. V shed 1 base and J 3 bases; nucleotides not matched to a gene: 5. Here the CDR3 reads CASSQGRGLDYEQYF. CDR3 bases: TGTGCCAGCAGCCAAGGGCGGGGACTAGACTACGAGCAGTACTTC.

The V call is TRBV7-2, the J call TRBJ1-5; 8 bases map to TRBD1. There are 13 residues in the CDR3. Per germline, CDR1 SGHTA and CDR2 FQGNSA. Trimming removed 5 bases from V and 7 bases from J; junction bases left unmatched: 4. CDR3: CASSRQGFQPQHF. The CDR3 DNA reads as TGTGCCAGCAGCCGACAGGGGTTCCAGCCCCAGCATTTT.

Here the CDR3 reads CASSSGTDSPYEQYF. For the CDR3, the DNA is TGTGCCAGCAGCTCGGGGACGGATTCTCCCTACGAGCAGTACTTC. The chain joins TRBV5-6 to TRBJ2-7; D tentatively fits TRBD1 or TRBD2 (5 bases each). V was shortened by 3 bases and J by 2 bases, with 15 bases between the two germline ends. The CDR3 covers 15 residues. Germline assignment: CDR1 SGHDT and CDR2 YYEEEE.

The V gene is TRBV6-1, the J gene TRBJ2-7, with D unclear. V lost 1 base and J 2 bases, leaving 18 bases between the germline ends. The V gene's germline CDR1 is MNHNS and CDR2 SASEGT. This CDR3 comprises 17 residues. CDR3 sequence reads: CASSEDFTAGGPYEQYF. The CDR3 DNA sequence: TGTGCCAGCAGTGAAGATTTCACGGCCGGTGGCCCCTACGAGCAGTACTTC.

The V and J genes are TRBV11-3 and TRBJ2-6, with D uncertain. Trimming left V 3 bases short and J 5 bases short, with 20 bases between. Germline CDR1 reads SGHNT; CDR2 reads YENEEA. This CDR3 region has 18 residues. The CDR3 DNA sequence: TGTGCCAGCAGCTTTTCGTCCTCTCGACAAAGTCGGGCCAACGTCCTGACTTTC. It yields the protein CASSFSSSRQSRANVLTF. Full variable domain (outside the CDR3, taken from reference TRBV11-3 and TRBJ2-6): EAGVVQSPRYKIIEKKQPVAFWCNPISGHNTLYWYLQNLGQGPELLIRYENEEAVDDSQLPKDRFSAERLKGVDSTLKIQPAELGDSAVYLCASSFSSSRQSRANVLTFGAGSRLTVL.

The chain has TRBV28 and TRBJ1-4; no firm D call. CDR3 length: 16 residues. V gave up 5 bases and J gave up 7 bases, with 20 bases separating them. From germline, CDR1 is MDHEN and CDR2 SYDVKM. The CDR3 protein is CASSRTPGSEGEKLFF. As DNA, the CDR3 is TGTGCCAGCAGTCGAACCCCGGGGTCCGAGGGTGAAAAACTGTTTTTT.

The J gene is TRBJ2-2, the V gene TRBV7-9; perhaps TRBD2 as D (7 bases). The V and J ends lost 8 bases and 2 bases respectively, with 21 bases between them. The CDR3 is made up of 17 amino acids. In germline, CDR1 is SEHNR, CDR2 FQNEAQ (reference sequence). CDR3 sequence reads: CASAPIRGAQNTGELFF. CDR3 nucleotide sequence: TGTGCCAGCGCTCCCATTCGGGGGGCGCAAAACACCGGGGAGCTGTTTTTT.

As to this clone: A read error may produce the germline difference seen at one junction end. The rearrangement joins TRBV28 to TRBJ1-5, with 7 bases fitting TRBD1. Germline V lookup: CDR1 MDHEN, CDR2 SYDVKM. This CDR3 is 12 amino acids long. CDR3 nucleotides: TGTGCCAGCAGTTTAAGGGGGCAGCCCCGGCATTTT. Its protein product is CASSLRGQPRHF. The full variable domain, with the rest looked up from reference TRBV28 and TRBJ1-5, is DVKVTQSSRYLVKRTGEKVFLECVQDMDHENMFWYRQDPGLGLRLIYFSYDVKMKEKGDIPEGYSVSREKKERFSLILESASTNQTSMYLCASSLRGQPRHFGDGTRLSIL.

A few counts support this clone. The V and J genes are TRBV7-9 and TRBJ2-1, with D maybe TRBD2 (5 bases). Trimming took off 3 bases at V and 0 bases at J, with 12 bases between the two ends. The germline V gene encodes CDR1 SEHNR and CDR2 FQNEAQ (reference sequence). The CDR3 is made up of 16 amino acids. The CDR3 coding sequence is TGTGCCAGCAGCTTGAGCCTAGCCAGCTCCTACAATGAGCAGTTCTTC. Its protein product is CASSLSLASSYNEQFF.

A remark on this clone: Other DNA sequences in this sample translate to the same CDR3. This rearrangement joins TRBV30 to TRBJ2-1, with 7 positions matching TRBD1. CDR3 length equals 11 residues. The germline V gene has CDR1 GTSNPN and CDR2 SVGIG (reference sequence). J gave up 6 bases and V 4 bases, and 0 bases lay outside the gene matches. CDR3 region: CAWTGGNEQFF. The DNA for the CDR3 is TGTGCCTGGACAGGGGGCAATGAGCAGTTCTTC.

The chain joins TRBV28 to TRBJ2-7; 8 bases fit TRBD1. Unmatched junction bases numbered 8, after V lost 6 bases and J lost 4 bases. Per germline, CDR1 MDHEN and CDR2 SYDVKM. The CDR3 sequence is 14 residues long. This chain's CDR3 is CASRGDRSIYEQYF. The CDR3 region has the DNA TGTGCCAGCAGAGGGGACAGGTCAATTTACGAGCAGTACTTC.

V and J are TRBV2 and TRBJ2-7; D perhaps matches TRBD1 (7 bases). The CDR3 is made up of 13 amino acids. The V gene lost 6 bases and the J gene lost 6 bases, with 15 bases spanning the gap. Germline V gene sequence: CDR1 SNHLY, CDR2 FYNNEI. The CDR3 sequence: CASSAGGSREQYF. CDR3 DNA: TGTGCCAGCAGCGCAGGGGGGAGTCGCGAGCAGTACTTC.

V usage is TRBV6-1 and J usage is TRBJ2-7; D gene unclear. CDR1 and CDR2 (germline): MNHNS, SASEGT. The CDR3 spans 13 residues. V gave up 1 base and J gave up 3 bases, with 7 bases separating them. For the CDR3, the DNA is TGTGCCAGCAGTGAAGTTCTGGGCTACGAGCAGTACTTC. It specifies CASSEVLGYEQYF.

This clone showed up just a few times. The chain carries TRBV19 and TRBJ2-7; D is uncertain. V lost 3 bases to trimming and J lost 2 bases, with 8 bases between them. Germline V gene lookup returns CDR1 LNHDA and CDR2 SQIVND (reference sequence). The CDR3 has 13 amino acids. CDR3: CASSMWRTYEQYF. In nucleotides, the CDR3 is TGTGCCAGTAGTATGTGGAGAACCTACGAGCAGTACTTC.

The chain joins TRBV5-1 to TRBJ1-1; no clear D. Germline lookup yields CDR1 SGHRS and CDR2 YFSETQ. The CDR3 spans 13 residues. The V end was cut by 0 bases, the J end by 12 bases, with 15 bases between. The CDR3 DNA reads TGCGCCAGCAGCTTGGAGGGCAATCGGGTACCTTTCTTT. Translation: CASSLEGNRVPFF.

The rearrangement links TRBV6-6 to TRBJ2-3, with 9 bases that match TRBD2. J gave up 2 bases and V 2 bases, and 2 bases lay outside the gene matches. The germline V gene encodes CDR1 MNHNY and CDR2 SVGAGI (reference sequence). The length of the CDR3 is 15 residues. CDR3 sequence: CASSYGGRDTDTQYF. The CDR3 region has the DNA TGTGCCAGCAGTTACGGCGGGAGGGACACAGATACGCAGTATTTT.

The chain combines TRBV27 with TRBJ2-2; D unclear. V was cut by 9 bases and J by 5 bases, with 13 bases left in between. The CDR3 loop spans 13 amino acids. Germline CDR1 is MNHEY and CDR2 is SMNVEV (reference sequence). Written as DNA, the CDR3 is TGTGCCAGTAGCCCCGGGCGAACCGGGGAGCTGTTTTTT. Translated: CASSPGRTGELFF.

Comment on this clone: A much larger clonotype is one base distant, so this may be a read error. The chain carries TRBV13 and TRBJ1-2; the D is unclear. There are 12 residues in the CDR3. Per germline, CDR1 PRHDT and CDR2 FYEKMQ (reference sequence). CDR3 in DNA: TGTGCCGGCAGCGGCCGGTCCTTCGGCTACACCTTC. Protein sequence: CAGSGRSFGYTF.

The rearrangement uses TRBV7-3 and TRBJ2-7, with D perhaps TRBD1 (6 bases). Between the trimmed V and J ends, which lost 5 bases and 0 bases, there was a span of 11 bases. CDR3 length: 14 residues. Germline-derived CDR1 and CDR2 are SGHTA and FQGTGA. The CDR3 spells CASSPDRNSYEQYF. CDR3 DNA sequence: TGTGCCAGCAGCCCCGACAGGAACTCCTACGAGCAGTACTTC.

The rearrangement links TRBV19 to TRBJ1-1; D gene unclear. The V gene's germline CDR1 is LNHDA and CDR2 SQIVND (reference sequence). Trimming left V 7 bases short and J 3 bases short, with 12 bases between. The CDR3 contains 13 residues. Here the CDR3 DNA reads TGTGCCAGTATCCCAGCCGGGGACACTGAAGCTTTCTTT. This translates into CASIPAGDTEAFF.

This chain connects TRBV5-1 to TRBJ2-1, with 12 nucleotides matching TRBD2. Trimming cost V 3 bases and J 2 bases; bases outside gene matches: 6. Germline V CDR1 and CDR2: SGHRS, YFSETQ. The CDR3 has 17 residues. The CDR3 reads CASSSSSGRAPYNEQFF. CDR3 nucleotides: TGCGCCAGCAGCTCATCTAGCGGGAGGGCCCCCTACAATGAGCAGTTCTTC.